The T cell receptor (beta chain) described here comes from a study of T cell responses to AZD1222 COVID-19 vaccine. Study results and limitations: There were mostly white British donors and more females than males, and clonal diversity was possibly underestimated. Nearly half of unique spike-specific TCRs reportedly avoided B.1.351 and B.1.1.7 mutated regions. Vaccination with two AZD1222 doses was followed by a rise in Spike-specific TCR breadth and depth. Repertoire samples came only from after the peak T cell response.

Sequenced by immunoSEQ multiplex PCR; TCRdb stores in-frame clones only, minus some. The data show about 150,000 clones, around 90% seen once. The CDR3 is 15 residues long. CDR1 WSHSY and CDR2 SAAADI come from the germline V gene. V lost 4 bases and J lost 10; bases outside the gene matches: 9. Concerning this clone: Its target is unknown.

J is TRBJ2-1 and V is TRBV10-2, with 11 positions matching TRBD2. This receptor was identified in an adult in good health. Sequences were derived from peripheral blood, sampled on day 0 of AZD1222 vaccination. CDR3 protein: CASSAWGTSGTEQFF. CDR3 in DNA: TGCGCCAGCAGTGCGTGGGGGACTAGCGGAACCGAGCAGTTCTTC.